A single sample is the source of the 26 T cell receptor beta chains below, sequenced in a study of blood T cell repertoires in COVID-19. Assay used: immunoSEQ multiplex PCR; TCRdb lists only in-frame clones, some missing. The sample lists about 340,000 clones; 65% to 90% were seen once. Source material: PBMCs or T cells enriched from blood (not recorded which). Receptors originate from a woman aged 40 to 50 with acute COVID-19.

The chain links TRBV7-2 to TRBJ2-7, with D possibly being TRBD2 (5 bases). The CDR3 runs 14 residues. The V end was cut by 5 bases, the J end by 0 bases, with 11 bases between. From germline, CDR1 is SGHTA and CDR2 FQGNSA. As DNA, the CDR3 is TGTGCCAGCAGCCCTTTGGACTTCTCCTACGAGCAGTACTTC. Protein sequence: CASSPLDFSYEQYF. Together with reference TRBV7-2 and TRBJ2-7, the CDR3 gives the full variable domain: GAGVSQSPSNKVTEKGKDVELRCDPISGHTALYWYRQSLGQGLEFLIYFQGNSAPDKSGLPSDRFSAERTGGSVSTLTIQRTQQEDSAVYLCASSPLDFSYEQYFGPGTRLTVT.

The chain carries TRBV29-1 and TRBJ1-2; 9 nucleotides align to TRBD1. Germline V gene data show CDR1 as SQVTM and CDR2 as ANQGSEA. The V gene end was trimmed by 6 bases and the J gene end by 8 bases; junction bases not matched to a gene: 10. The CDR3 runs 13 residues. The CDR3 spells CSVRGDRVVGYTF. In DNA form, the CDR3 reads TGCAGCGTCCGGGGGGACAGGGTGGTGGGCTACACCTTC.

The chain uses TRBV6-1 and TRBJ1-4, with 10 bases fitting TRBD1. V trimming: 2 bases; J trimming: 6 bases; junction bases outside the gene matches: 3. Germline CDR1 is MNHNS and CDR2 is SASEGT. The CDR3 totals 15 residues. The CDR3 reads CASSETGTGDEKLFF. CDR3 bases: TGTGCCAGCAGTGAAACCGGGACAGGGGATGAAAAACTGTTTTTT.

The chain combines TRBV7-8 with TRBJ1-5, with D uncertain. CDR1 is SGHVS, CDR2 FQNEAQ, per germline. The V gene lost 0 bases and the J gene lost 0 bases, with 9 bases spanning the gap. CDR3 size: 16 residues. DNA for the CDR3: TGTGCCAGCAGCTTAGCGCTAGGCCTTAGCAATCAGCCCCAGCATTTT. Amino acids: CASSLALGLSNQPQHF.

The V call is TRBV10-3, the J call TRBJ2-3; the match to TRBD1 covers 7 bases. CDR1 and CDR2 (germline): ENHRY, SYGVKD. The CDR3 runs 16 residues. The junction had 13 bases not matched to a gene; V was cut back by 6 bases and J by 4 bases. CDR3: CAISLNRGHLPDTQYF. The CDR3 DNA follows: TGTGCCATCAGCTTAAACAGGGGCCACCTCCCAGATACGCAGTATTTT.

The chain carries TRBV3-1 (or the pseudogene TRBV3-2) and TRBJ1-1; possibly TRBD1 for D (5 bases). The V and J ends lost 2 bases and 6 bases respectively, with 16 bases between them. Germline CDR1 LGHDT, CDR2 YNNKEL (reference sequence). The CDR3 loop spans 15 amino acids. The CDR3 reads CASSQPSGRRAEAFF. The CDR3 bases are TGTGCCAGCAGCCAACCCTCAGGGCGTAGGGCTGAAGCTTTCTTT.

The chain employs TRBV6-5 and TRBJ1-2; D is possibly TRBD1 (6 bases). Deletions cut 7 bases from V and 8 bases from J, with 17 bases between. CDR3 length: 13 amino acids. Germline-derived CDR1 and CDR2 are MNHEY and SVGAGI. CDR3 amino acids: CASNTGQQIGYTF. CDR3 nucleotide sequence: TGTGCCAGCAACACAGGACAGCAAATCGGCTACACCTTC.

A remark on this clone: Different DNA sequences within this sample yield the same CDR3. This chain connects TRBV3-1 (or the pseudogene TRBV3-2) to TRBJ1-5, with D possibly being TRBD1 (6 bases). The V end was cut by 4 bases, the J end by 1 base, with 8 bases between. CDR1 and CDR2 from the germline V gene are LGHDT and YNNKEL (reference sequence). There are 14 residues in the CDR3. The CDR3 loop reads CASSLQGSNQPQHF. Here the CDR3 DNA reads TGTGCCAGCAGCCTACAGGGCAGCAATCAGCCCCAGCATTTT.

V is TRBV3-1 (or the pseudogene TRBV3-2) and J is TRBJ1-6; D is perhaps TRBD1 (5 bases). The CDR3 length is 14 residues. Germline V lookup: CDR1 LGHDT, CDR2 YNNKEL (reference sequence). V lost 1 base and J lost 5, with 6 bases in between. The CDR3 region is CASSQGQNNSPLHF. DNA for the CDR3: TGTGCCAGCAGCCAAGGACAGAATAATTCACCCCTCCACTTT.

The rearrangement uses TRBV7-7 and TRBJ2-5; D is possibly TRBD2 (5 bases). This CDR3 has 15 residues. Germline assignment: CDR1 SSHAT and CDR2 FNYEAQ (reference sequence). V gave up 5 bases and J gave up 0 bases, with 13 bases separating them. CDR3 coding DNA: TGTGCCAGCAGCACCGGGAAGCCGGACCAAGAGACCCAGTACTTC. It specifies CASSTGKPDQETQYF.

The V gene is TRBV7-2, the J gene TRBJ1-2, with TRBD1 as a possible D gene (5 bases). V was pared by 7 bases and J by 8 bases, with 17 bases between. Germline CDR1 SGHTA, CDR2 FQGNSA. This CDR3 comprises 13 residues. The CDR3 sequence: CASTPGGLKGYTF. The CDR3, as DNA: TGTGCCAGCACCCCGGGGGGGTTGAAGGGCTACACCTTC.

The genes are TRBV10-3 and TRBJ2-7, with unresolved D. The V gene lost 3 bases and the J gene lost 3 bases, with 6 bases spanning the gap. This CDR3 contains 12 residues. Germline V gives CDR1 ENHRY, CDR2 SYGVKD. CDR3 region: CAISEQSYEQYF. The CDR3 coding sequence is TGTGCCATCAGTGAACAGAGCTACGAGCAGTACTTC.

The count of this clone is one. V gene TRBV5-1 combines with J gene TRBJ2-1, with 11 bases that match TRBD2. The CDR3 spans 18 residues. J was trimmed by 7 bases and V by 4 bases; bases with no gene match: 16. Germline V gene data show CDR1 as SGHRS and CDR2 as YFSETQ. The CDR3, as DNA: TGCGCCAGCAGCGGGGGCTTGACTAGCGGGATGTCGGGTAATGAGCAGTTCTTC. It yields the protein CASSGGLTSGMSGNEQFF.

V and J are TRBV7-9 and TRBJ1-6; TRBD1 is a possible D gene (5 bases). Trimming cost V 5 bases and J 9 bases, with 20 bases left between them. Per the germline V gene, CDR1 is SEHNR and CDR2 is FQNEAQ (reference sequence). The CDR3 spans 16 residues. CDR3 loop: CASSPSGGGDSSPLHF. For the CDR3, the DNA is TGTGCCAGCAGCCCCTCTGGAGGAGGGGATAGTTCACCCCTCCACTTT.

J is TRBJ1-5 and V is TRBV16; 8 bases match TRBD1. The CDR3 sequence is 14 residues long. V dropped 4 bases and J dropped 3; count of bases not matched to a gene: 2. CDR1 is KGHSY, CDR2 FQNENV, per germline. As DNA, the CDR3 is TGTGCCAGCAGCCCGACAGGGGACAATCAGCCCCAGCATTTT. As protein: CASSPTGDNQPQHF.

The J gene is TRBJ2-1, the V gene TRBV3-1 (or the pseudogene TRBV3-2); 12 bases are a match to TRBD2. The germline V gene has CDR1 LGHDT and CDR2 YNNKEL (reference sequence). Trimming removed 5 bases from V and 8 bases from J; junction bases left unmatched: 7. The CDR3 is 15 residues long. The CDR3 sequence: CASSTLAGGPDEQFF. Here the CDR3 DNA reads TGTGCCAGCAGCACCCTAGCGGGGGGGCCCGATGAGCAGTTCTTC.

This chain joins TRBV29-1 and TRBJ2-3; a possible D gene is TRBD1 (6 bases). The CDR3 is 13 residues long. Germline CDR1 reads SQVTM; CDR2 reads ANQGSEA. Trimming removed 5 bases from V and 6 bases from J, with 15 bases in between. The CDR3 protein is CSVSKNRDDTQYF. CDR3 nucleotide sequence: TGCAGCGTTTCGAAAAACAGGGATGATACGCAGTATTTT.

The chain is built from TRBV5-6 and TRBJ2-3; D possibly corresponds to TRBD1 (6 bases). V was pared by 4 bases and J by 14 bases, with 20 bases between. The CDR3 runs to 13 residues. CDR1 is SGHDT, CDR2 YYEEEE, per germline. The CDR3 sequence is CASSPYREYHTYF. The CDR3 region has the DNA TGTGCCAGCAGCCCATACAGGGAATACCACACGTATTTT.

DNA of the CDR3: TGTGCCAGTAGGACACATTTCGGCGCGACTAATGAAAAACTGTTTTTT. Protein: CASRTHFGATNEKLFF. The V and J genes are TRBV19 and TRBJ1-4; no clear D gene. CDR1 LNHDA and CDR2 SQIVND come from the germline V gene (reference sequence). V was shortened by 6 bases and J by 2 bases, with 16 bases between the two germline ends. The CDR3 covers 16 residues.

The V and J genes are TRBV7-9 and TRBJ2-3; TRBD2 is a possible D gene (5 bases). The CDR3 sequence is 15 residues long. The V end was cut by 2 bases, the J end by 0 bases, with 9 bases between. From germline, CDR1 is SEHNR and CDR2 FQNEAQ (reference sequence). CDR3 bases: TGTGCCAGCAGCTTATTCGGGGAGAGCACAGATACGCAGTATTTT. It translates to CASSLFGESTDTQYF.

The chain has TRBV21-1 and TRBJ2-2; the D call of TRBD1 is as the table states it, not checked on the DNA. TRBV21-1 is labeled a pseudogene. CDR3 length equals 18 residues. This CDR3 reads CASSKDWRGQGNTGELFF. In DNA, the CDR3 is TGTGCCAGCAGCAAAGATTGGAGGGGACAGGGTAACACCGGGGAGCTGTTTTTT.

This chain links TRBV12-3 or TRBV12-4 with TRBJ2-7, with D unresolved. The V and J ends lost 5 bases and 0 bases respectively, with 8 bases between them. The CDR3 covers 13 residues. The CDR3 DNA follows: TGTGCCAGCAGTGACACAAACTCCTACGAGCAGTACTTC. It encodes CASSDTNSYEQYF.

This chain uses TRBV6-2 or TRBV6-3 with TRBJ2-7, with D tentatively TRBD1 (5 bases). Trimming took off 6 bases at V and 4 bases at J, with 25 bases between the two ends. Germline V gene sequence: CDR1 MNHEY, CDR2 SVGEGT. The CDR3 has 17 amino acids. This CDR3 reads CASSKIAMPRQLYEQYF. DNA of the CDR3: TGTGCCAGCAGCAAGATCGCCATGCCCCGACAGCTGTACGAGCAGTACTTC.

J is TRBJ1-1 and V is TRBV10-2; 7 bases line up with TRBD1. Germline values: CDR1 WSHSY, CDR2 SAAADI. Trimming cost V 2 bases and J 5 bases; bases outside gene matches: 5. This CDR3 has 14 residues. Here the CDR3 DNA reads TGCGCCAGCAGTGAGATGCAGGGGGTGACTGAAGCTTTCTTT. Its protein is CASSEMQGVTEAFF.

This clone was detected many times. The genes are TRBV19 and TRBJ1-1; D is perhaps TRBD1 (6 bases). This CDR3 has 14 residues. Germline V gene sequence: CDR1 LNHDA, CDR2 SQIVND (reference sequence). V lost 5 bases to trimming and J lost 4 bases, with 14 bases between them. The CDR3 here is CASSHKGGPTEAFF. The CDR3 DNA follows: TGTGCCAGTAGTCATAAGGGGGGGCCCACTGAAGCTTTCTTT.

V and J are TRBV5-5 and TRBJ1-4; tentative D call: TRBD1 (6 bases). V was pared by 1 base and J by 3 bases, with 13 bases between. The CDR3 has 16 amino acids. CDR1 SGHKS and CDR2 YYEKEE come from the germline V gene (reference sequence). The CDR3 DNA follows: TGTGCCAGCAGCTTGCAGGGGTTTCAGGCTAATGAAAAACTGTTTTTT. It encodes CASSLQGFQANEKLFF.